This passage covers 29 T cell receptor beta chains from one sample sequenced in a study of human T cells and chemical hapten exposure. TCRdb re-called the RACE reads with MiXCR, one entry per CDR3 protein. The sample gives fewer than 350,000 distinct CDR3 sequences, over 7.5% of which show up once; about 1.2% is in the top ten. Specified time point: pre-sensitization, week 0. Noted treatment: therapeutic diphenylcyclopropenone sensitization with weekly scalp DPC. The sample was whole blood, taken in connection with sensitization to the hapten diphenylcyclopropenone (DPC). These TCRs come from a man aged 18 to 30 with alopecia areata. Some clones in this sample may be carry-over from other donors' samples.

This clonotype has just a few counts. The chain is built from TRBV3-1 and TRBJ2-1; 10 nucleotides line up with TRBD2. CDR3 size: 18 residues. Germline V lookup: CDR1 LGHDT, CDR2 YNNKEL (reference sequence). The junction had 8 bases not matched to a gene; V was cut back by 1 base and J by 2 bases. The CDR3 here is CASSQGPSSGGAYNEQFF. The CDR3 DNA is TGTGCCAGCAGCCAAGGCCCATCTAGCGGGGGTGCCTACAATGAGCAGTTCTTC.

This clonotype was seen many times. The chain carries TRBV5-1 and TRBJ2-5; D may be TRBD2 (5 bases). In germline, CDR1 is SGHRS, CDR2 YFSETQ. V lost 0 bases and J 4 bases, leaving 13 bases between the germline ends. The CDR3 extends over 15 amino acids. CDR3 nucleotides: TGCGCCAGCAGCTTGGGGGTAGCGAACCGAGAGACCCAGTACTTC. As protein: CASSLGVANRETQYF.

This clonotype has only a few counts. The gene calls are TRBV11-2 and TRBJ2-2; 7 bases agree with TRBD1. Trimming took 6 bases from V and 2 from J; bases not matched to a gene: 18. The germline gives CDR1 SGHAT, CDR2 FQNNGV. This CDR3 region has 19 residues. CDR3 DNA: TGTGCCAGCAGGCAAACCGGGTGGGGACAGAGCAATAACACCGGGGAGCTGTTTTTT. Amino acid sequence: CASRQTGWGQSNNTGELFF.

This clonotype appeared many times. The J gene is TRBJ1-6, the V gene TRBV5-1, with 9 positions matching TRBD1. Germline CDR1 SGHRS, CDR2 YFSETQ. V trimming: 3 bases; J trimming: 7 bases; junction bases outside the gene matches: 5. This CDR3 region has 15 residues. The CDR3 region is CASSWTGARNSPLHF. CDR3 nucleotide sequence: TGCGCCAGCAGCTGGACAGGGGCGAGGAATTCACCCCTCCACTTT.

There are a few counts of this clonotype. The chain couples TRBV28 to TRBJ1-1; D gene uncertain. Germline V lookup: CDR1 MDHEN, CDR2 SYDVKM. V shed 1 base and J shed 1 base, with 10 bases lying between them. This CDR3 has 15 residues. As DNA, the CDR3 is TGTGCCAGCAGTTTATATCGGGATACGAACACTGAAGCTTTCTTT. Its translation: CASSLYRDTNTEAFF. The full variable domain, in which reference TRBV28 and TRBJ1-1 provide the parts outside the CDR3, is DVKVTQSSRYLVKRTGEKVFLECVQDMDHENMFWYRQDPGLGLRLIYFSYDVKMKEKGDIPEGYSVSREKKERFSLILESASTNQTSMYLCASSLYRDTNTEAFFGQGTRLTVV.

The V and J genes are TRBV15 and TRBJ1-1, with a weak D call TRBD1 (5 bases). The CDR3 runs 15 residues. V gave up 0 bases and J gave up 0 bases, with 8 bases separating them. From germline, CDR1 is LNHNV and CDR2 YYDKDF (reference sequence). DNA for the CDR3: TGTGCCACCAGCAGAGATCGACAGTTGAACACTGAAGCTTTCTTT. Its protein is CATSRDRQLNTEAFF. Full variable domain (outside the CDR3, taken from reference TRBV15 and TRBJ1-1): DAMVIQNPRYQVTQFGKPVTLSCSQTLNHNVMYWYQQKSSQAPKLLFHYYDKDFNNEADTPDNFQSRRPNTSFCFLDIRSPGLGDTAMYLCATSRDRQLNTEAFFGQGTRLTVV.

This clonotype has more than one count but fewer than ten. This chain joins TRBV7-8 and TRBJ1-1; 8 nucleotides agree with TRBD1. Germline V CDR1 and CDR2: SGHVS, FQNEAQ. The CDR3 spans 17 residues. With V trimmed by 2 bases and J by 0 bases, 8 bases remained unmatched. CDR3 DNA: TGTGCCAGCAGCTTATCAGGGGGCGCCGGACTGAACACTGAAGCTTTCTTT. The encoded protein is CASSLSGGAGLNTEAFF.

This clonotype occurred a few times. In DNA, the CDR3 is TGTGCCAGCAGCTCCACAATTGGGACAGGGAAGACCAATGAGCAGTTCTTC. Protein: CASSSTIGTGKTNEQFF. The chain links TRBV7-9 to TRBJ2-1; the match to TRBD1 covers 9 bases. V dropped 4 bases and J dropped 6; count of bases not matched to a gene: 13. This CDR3 has 17 residues. CDR1 is SEHNR, CDR2 FQNEAQ, per germline (reference sequence).

The chain links TRBV5-6 to TRBJ1-5; D gene uncertain. This CDR3 is built from 13 residues. Between the trimmed V and J ends, which lost 5 bases and 9 bases, there was a span of 15 bases. Germline assignment: CDR1 SGHDT and CDR2 YYEEEE. This CDR3 reads CASSFDGMAPQHF. Here the CDR3 DNA reads TGTGCCAGCAGTTTTGACGGGATGGCGCCCCAGCATTTT.

This clonotype was detected a few times. V gene TRBV29-1 combines with J gene TRBJ1-1; perhaps TRBD1 as D (6 bases). The CDR3 runs to 10 residues. CDR1 and CDR2 (germline): SQVTM, ANQGSEA. V was clipped by 6 bases and J by 11 bases, with 13 bases between them. The CDR3 reads CSVLTGFAFF. In nucleotides, the CDR3 is TGCAGCGTACTAACAGGGTTCGCTTTCTTT.

There are a few counts of this clonotype. The CDR3 sequence: CASSPQTGVRETQYF. In nucleotides, the CDR3 is TGCGCCAGCAGTCCGCAGACAGGGGTCCGGGAGACCCAGTACTTC. V is TRBV4-3 and J is TRBJ2-5, with TRBD1 identical over 8 bases. The V segment lost 6 bases and the J segment 5 bases; nucleotides outside the gene matches: 11. CDR1 is LGHNA and CDR2 is YSLEER in the germline V gene. This CDR3 has 15 residues.

This clonotype has ten or more counts. This chain links TRBV12-3 or TRBV12-4 with TRBJ2-5; 7 bases align to TRBD1. The CDR3 runs 14 residues. V dropped 6 bases and J dropped 4; count of bases not matched to a gene: 8. CDR3 DNA: TGTGCCAGCAGGCCGACGGGACAGAGAGAGACCCAGTACTTC. Translating gives CASRPTGQRETQYF.

V gene TRBV12-3 or TRBV12-4 combines with J gene TRBJ1-4, with 7 bases aligning to TRBD1. V was clipped by 4 bases and J by 5 bases; unmatched bases: 7. The CDR3 is made up of 15 amino acids. The chain's CDR3 is CASSSPGQLNEKLFF. In DNA form, the CDR3 reads TGTGCCAGCAGTTCGCCGGGACAGCTAAATGAAAAACTGTTTTTT.

This chain uses TRBV7-2 with TRBJ2-3, with D possibly being TRBD2 (5 bases). The V gene lost 1 base and the J gene lost 2 bases, with 7 bases spanning the gap. Germline-derived CDR1 and CDR2 are SGHTA and FQGNSA. The CDR3 length is 14 residues. The chain's CDR3 is CASSLDDYTDTQYF. CDR3 in DNA: TGTGCCAGCAGCTTAGACGACTACACAGATACGCAGTATTTT.

This clonotype has only a few counts. V usage is TRBV5-1 and J usage is TRBJ2-2, with TRBD1 as a possible D gene (6 bases). Trimming took off 2 bases at V and 4 bases at J, with 15 bases between the two ends. The CDR3 has 16 residues. Germline CDR1 is SGHRS and CDR2 is YFSETQ. The CDR3 DNA reads TGCGCCAGCAGCTTCTACAGGGCTCTAAGCACCGGGGAGCTGTTTTTT. This encodes CASSFYRALSTGELFF. Drawing the rest from reference TRBV5-1 and TRBJ2-2, the complete variable domain is KAGVTQTPRYLIKTRGQQVTLSCSPISGHRSVSWYQQTPGQGLQFLFEYFSETQRNKGNFPGRFSGRQFSNSRSEMNVSTLELGDSALYLCASSFYRALSTGELFFGEGSRLTVL.

This clonotype was picked up a small number of times. The V and J genes are TRBV2 and TRBJ1-5; D is possibly TRBD1 (5 bases). CDR1 and CDR2 from the germline V gene are SNHLY and FYNNEI. The CDR3 is 15 residues long. Trimming took 6 bases from V and 2 from J, leaving 14 bases between them. CDR3 coding DNA: TGTGCCAGCAGAGTTGGAGGGGCTGGCAATCAGCCCCAGCATTTT. Encoded protein: CASRVGGAGNQPQHF. Using reference TRBV2 and TRBJ1-5 for the parts outside the CDR3, the full variable domain is EPEVTQTPSHQVTQMGQEVILRCVPISNHLYFYWYRQILGQKVEFLVSFYNNEISEKSEIFDDQFSVERPDGSNFTLKIRSTKLEDSAMYFCASRVGGAGNQPQHFGDGTRLSIL.

The gene calls are TRBV27 and TRBJ2-5; D remains unclear. V lost 4 bases, J lost 0 bases, and 6 bases lay in between. Germline V gene data show CDR1 as MNHEY and CDR2 as SMNVEV (reference sequence). The CDR3 runs 13 residues. The CDR3 coding sequence is TGTGCCAGCAGTTCTGCGTACCAAGAGACCCAGTACTTC. It codes for CASSSAYQETQYF.

V and J are TRBV24-1 and TRBJ2-3, with D possibly being TRBD1 (6 bases). Germline CDR1 is KGHDR and CDR2 is SFDVKD. This CDR3 spans 13 amino acids. Between the trimmed V and J ends, which lost 4 bases and 4 bases, there was a span of 8 bases. The chain's CDR3 is CATSEDSSDTQYF. The CDR3 DNA sequence: TGTGCCACCAGTGAGGACAGTTCAGATACGCAGTATTTT.

The gene calls are TRBV29-1 and TRBJ2-5, with D maybe TRBD2 (7 bases). The CDR3 consists of 13 residues. From germline, CDR1 is SQVTM and CDR2 ANQGSEA. V gave up 2 bases and J gave up 4 bases, with 11 bases separating them. CDR3 residues: CSVESRGGETQYF. CDR3 coding DNA: TGCAGCGTTGAATCGAGGGGGGGAGAGACCCAGTACTTC. The entire variable domain, with the rest obtained from reference TRBV29-1 and TRBJ2-5, is as follows: SAVISQKPSRDICQRGTSLTIQCQVDSQVTMMFWYRQQPGQSLTLIATANQGSEATYESGFVIDKFPISRPNLTFSTLTVSNMSPEDSSIYLCSVESRGGETQYFGPGTRLLVL.

This clonotype has just a few counts. The chain has TRBV7-9 and TRBJ2-3; D is perhaps TRBD1 (5 bases). Germline V CDR1 and CDR2: SEHNR, FQNEAQ (reference sequence). This CDR3 region has 16 residues. Trimming removed 0 bases from V and 4 bases from J, with 14 bases in between. The CDR3 protein is CASSLAPGLGPDTQYF. Written as DNA, the CDR3 is TGTGCCAGCAGCTTAGCCCCAGGGTTGGGCCCAGATACGCAGTATTTT.

This clonotype was detected ten times or more. The chain carries TRBV5-1 and TRBJ1-3; unclear D gene. The CDR3 covers 16 residues. V was trimmed by 1 base and J by 0 bases, leaving 11 bases between them. The germline CDR1 and CDR2 sequences are SGHRS and YFSETQ. Here the CDR3 reads CASSLSGTRSGNTIYF. CDR3 coding DNA: TGCGCCAGCAGCTTGTCAGGAACACGCTCTGGAAACACCATATATTTT. Using reference TRBV5-1 and TRBJ1-3 for the parts outside the CDR3, the full variable domain is KAGVTQTPRYLIKTRGQQVTLSCSPISGHRSVSWYQQTPGQGLQFLFEYFSETQRNKGNFPGRFSGRQFSNSRSEMNVSTLELGDSALYLCASSLSGTRSGNTIYFGEGSWLTVV.

This clonotype has just a few counts. This chain joins TRBV5-1 and TRBJ1-1; 8 bases agree with TRBD1. The germline CDR1 and CDR2 sequences are SGHRS and YFSETQ. The CDR3 contains 15 residues. The V and J ends lost 2 bases and 3 bases, in that order; junction bases with no gene match: 6. The CDR3 region has the DNA TGCGCCAGCAGCTTAATTGGGACAGGCGACACTGAAGCTTTCTTT. Its protein product is CASSLIGTGDTEAFF.

In this sample, this clonotype turned up a few times. This chain connects TRBV29-1 to TRBJ1-1; a weak D match, TRBD1 (5 bases). The ends were cut back, 6 bases at V and 2 bases at J, with 13 bases in the middle. Germline V CDR1 and CDR2: SQVTM, ANQGSEA. The CDR3 is 13 residues long. The CDR3 nucleotides read TGCAGCGTCGGGGGAGACCTAAACACTGAAGCTTTCTTT. Translating it yields CSVGGDLNTEAFF.

Only a few counts were recorded for this clonotype. The chain joins TRBV21-1 to TRBJ1-5; whether TRBD1, the table's D call, matches the DNA was not checked. TRBV21-1 is shown as a pseudogene. CDR3 length: 13 residues. The CDR3 sequence: CASSKYRAQPQHF. CDR3 bases: TGTGCCAGCAGCAAATACAGGGCTCAGCCCCAGCATTTT.

J is TRBJ1-5 and V is TRBV19, with D possibly matching TRBD1 (5 bases). With 3 bases removed from V and 3 bases from J, the gap between germline ends came to 6 bases. This CDR3 has 13 residues. Germline assignment: CDR1 LNHDA and CDR2 SQIVND (reference sequence). The CDR3: CASSIGTNQPQHF. In DNA form, the CDR3 reads TGTGCCAGTAGTATTGGGACCAATCAGCCCCAGCATTTT.

This clonotype was picked up a small number of times. This chain joins TRBV7-2 and TRBJ2-5; tentative D call: TRBD1 (5 bases). There are 14 residues in the CDR3. The germline CDR1 and CDR2 sequences are SGHTA and FQGNSA. Trimming removed 1 base at V and 5 bases at J, with 11 bases between. The CDR3 sequence is CASSLGPKGETQYF. The CDR3 nucleotides are TGTGCCAGCAGCTTAGGTCCGAAGGGGGAGACCCAGTACTTC.

This rearrangement joins TRBV20-1 to TRBJ1-2; no firm D call. Germline assignment: CDR1 DFQATT and CDR2 SNEGSKA (reference sequence). The CDR3 has 12 residues. CDR3 bases: TGCATATGTCAGGAGGAGAACTATGGCTACACCTTC. Encoded protein: CICQEENYGYTF.

This rearrangement joins TRBV12-3 or TRBV12-4 to TRBJ2-5, with no clear D. The CDR3 length is 10 residues. Trimming shortened V by 8 bases and J by 6 bases, and 7 bases separated the two germline ends. The CDR3: CASQSQTQYF. CDR3 bases: TGTGCCAGCCAGAGCCAGACCCAGTACTTC.

The chain has TRBV13 and TRBJ2-2; D is unclear. Germline V gene data show CDR1 as PRHDT and CDR2 as FYEKMQ (reference sequence). Trimming stripped 5 bases from V and 5 bases from J, with 9 bases between. The CDR3 runs 13 residues. The CDR3 DNA sequence: TGTGCCAGCAGCCGATTAGTAACCGGGGAGCTGTTTTTT. Its translation: CASSRLVTGELFF.